One sample yielded the 3 T cell receptor beta chains listed below, sequenced in a study of blood T cell repertoires in COVID-19. TCRdb's copy holds only in-frame clones and misses some; the assay was immunoSEQ multiplex PCR. Of fewer than 350,000 clones detected, around 89% appear once; the ten largest clones hold 1.6%. The sequenced sample was peripheral blood. These receptor sequences come from a woman in her twenties or thirties with COVID-19, enrolled during active disease.

This rearrangement joins TRBV10-1 to TRBJ1-1, with TRBD1 matching 9 bases. CDR1 and CDR2 from the germline V gene are WNHNN and SYGVQD (reference sequence). The V segment lost 2 bases and the J segment 3 bases; nucleotides outside the gene matches: 13. The CDR3 loop spans 18 amino acids. In nucleotides, the CDR3 is TGCGCCAGCAGTGAGCGCGTGGCCCGACAGGGGGAGTACACTGAAGCTTTCTTT. Protein product: CASSERVARQGEYTEAFF.

This clone was detected a few times. The chain has TRBV15 and TRBJ2-3, with 8 bases that match TRBD1. The germline gives CDR1 LNHNV, CDR2 YYDKDF (reference sequence). This CDR3 is built from 14 residues. The trim removed 7 bases at V and 5 bases at J, leaving 8 bases unmatched. The CDR3 is CATKGTGRRDTQYF. CDR3 nucleotide sequence: TGTGCCACCAAGGGGACAGGCCGGCGAGATACGCAGTATTTT.

Only one count was recorded for this clone. DNA of the CDR3: TGTGCCAGCAGTAGACAGGACCTTAATGAAAAACTGTTTTTT. Its translation is CASSRQDLNEKLFF. The rearrangement uses TRBV6-5 and TRBJ1-4; maybe TRBD1 (6 bases). The CDR3 is 14 amino acids. The ends were cut back, 5 bases at V and 4 bases at J, with 11 bases in the middle. Germline assignment: CDR1 MNHEY and CDR2 SVGAGI.